Shown below are 27 T cell receptor beta chains from a single sample sequenced in a study of CD4+ T cells in melanoma. Some clones are missing from TCRdb's copy, which holds only in-frame ones; the method was immunoSEQ multiplex PCR. This table holds 50,000 to 60,000 clones, more than 60% found once. The specimen was tumor tissue. The receptor source for this set is a human donor with melanoma.

The CDR3, as DNA: TGCGCCAGCAGCCGAGAGACAGCGAACACTGAAGCTTTCTTT. Encoded protein: CASSRETANTEAFF. The rearrangement joins TRBV4-1 to TRBJ1-1; possible D gene TRBD1, 5 bases. The ends were cut back, 4 bases at V and 1 base at J, with 10 bases in the middle. The CDR3 runs 14 residues. CDR1 is MGHRA, CDR2 YSYEKL, per germline.

This rearrangement joins TRBV6-6 to TRBJ1-4, with a tentative D call TRBD1 (6 bases). V was pared by 5 bases and J by 7 bases, with 11 bases between. Looked up from germline, CDR1 is MNHNY and CDR2 is SVGAGI (reference sequence). The CDR3 is 13 amino acids. This CDR3 is CASSRTATEKLFF. The CDR3 coding sequence is TGTGCCAGCAGTAGGACAGCGACTGAAAAACTGTTTTTT.

The chain has TRBV28 and TRBJ1-4; D perhaps matches TRBD1 (5 bases). The CDR3 runs to 16 residues. With 7 bases removed from V and 2 bases from J, the gap between germline ends came to 17 bases. Germline V gene sequence: CDR1 MDHEN, CDR2 SYDVKM. The DNA of the CDR3 is TGTGCCAGCACCACCCCGGGACCCGGGACTAATGAAAAACTGTTTTTT. Protein: CASTTPGPGTNEKLFF. The entire variable domain, with the rest obtained from reference TRBV28 and TRBJ1-4, is as follows: DVKVTQSSRYLVKRTGEKVFLECVQDMDHENMFWYRQDPGLGLRLIYFSYDVKMKEKGDIPEGYSVSREKKERFSLILESASTNQTSMYLCASTTPGPGTNEKLFFGSGTQLSVL.

This rearrangement joins TRBV5-1 to TRBJ2-7; D may be TRBD1 (6 bases). Trimming removed 3 bases at V and 2 bases at J, with 15 bases between. CDR3 length: 15 residues. CDR1 and CDR2 (germline): SGHRS, YFSETQ. DNA of the CDR3: TGCGCCAGCAGCTGGGGACACAACGAGCCCTACGAGCAGTACTTC. Its translation is CASSWGHNEPYEQYF.

The chain is built from TRBV27 and TRBJ2-5; no definite D call. Germline loops: CDR1 MNHEY, CDR2 SMNVEV (reference sequence). The CDR3 covers 14 residues. Trimming took off 3 bases at V and 2 bases at J, with 10 bases between the two ends. CDR3 amino acids: CASSFSGQQETQYF. CDR3 sequence (DNA): TGTGCCAGCAGTTTCTCCGGCCAGCAAGAGACCCAGTACTTC.

The chain recombines TRBV25-1 with TRBJ1-4; D possibly corresponds to TRBD1 (5 bases). CDR1 is MGHDK, CDR2 SYGVNS, per germline. The CDR3 is made up of 14 amino acids. V lost 3 bases, J lost 8 bases, and 13 bases lay in between. The CDR3 region has the DNA TGTGCCAGCAGTGATCGGGGCGGAGGCGAAAAACTGTTTTTT. Protein sequence: CASSDRGGGEKLFF. The entire variable domain, with the rest obtained from reference TRBV25-1 and TRBJ1-4, is as follows: EADIYQTPRYLVIGTGKKITLECSQTMGHDKMYWYQQDPGMELHLIHYSYGVNSTEKGDLSSESTVSRIRTEHFPLTLESARPSHTSQYLCASSDRGGGEKLFFGSGTQLSVL.

The gene calls are TRBV5-6 and TRBJ1-2; D remains ambiguous. Trimming cost V 0 bases and J 4 bases, with 7 bases left between them. The CDR3 length is 13 residues. CDR1 and CDR2 from the germline V gene are SGHDT and YYEEEE. The CDR3 region has the DNA TGTGCCAGCAGCTTGGACGGGAGCTATGGCTACACCTTC. This encodes CASSLDGSYGYTF.

The J gene is TRBJ2-7, the V gene TRBV6-5; TRBD1 aligns across 9 bases. This CDR3 has 15 residues. The germline V gene encodes CDR1 MNHEY and CDR2 SVGAGI. V gave up 2 bases and J gave up 6 bases; unmatched junction bases: 8. This chain's CDR3 is CASSYTIRDRVEQYF. CDR3 bases: TGTGCCAGCAGTTACACGATCCGGGACAGGGTCGAGCAGTACTTC.

The chain recombines TRBV5-1 with TRBJ1-4; D is perhaps TRBD1 (6 bases). V dropped 1 base and J dropped 8 bases, with 15 bases sitting between them. The CDR3 runs 15 residues. The germline CDR1 and CDR2 sequences are SGHRS and YFSETQ. The CDR3 here is CASSLSLGAGEKLFF. In nucleotides, the CDR3 is TGCGCCAGCAGCTTGAGTCTGGGGGCAGGAGAAAAACTGTTTTTT. The complete variable domain, with remaining parts taken from reference TRBV5-1 and TRBJ1-4, reads KAGVTQTPRYLIKTRGQQVTLSCSPISGHRSVSWYQQTPGQGLQFLFEYFSETQRNKGNFPGRFSGRQFSNSRSEMNVSTLELGDSALYLCASSLSLGAGEKLFFGSGTQLSVL.

This chain uses TRBV29-1 with TRBJ2-5, with D maybe TRBD1 (7 bases). The assigned J gene may be wrong: the sequence end matches TRBJ2-7 better. CDR1 and CDR2 from the germline V gene are SQVTM and ANQGSEA. The CDR3 is made up of 14 amino acids. DNA of the CDR3: TGCAGCGTGGCCGCGGGACAGAGGGTGTACGAGCAGTACTTC. This sequence encodes CSVAAGQRVYEQYF.

Details on this clone: This sample includes further DNA sequences coding for the same CDR3. V gene TRBV7-8 combines with J gene TRBJ2-3; D remains unclear. CDR3 length: 12 residues. Germline CDR1 reads SGHVS; CDR2 reads FQNEAQ. Trimming took off 5 bases at V and 0 bases at J, with 3 bases between the two ends. The CDR3 region has the DNA TGTGCCAGCAGCCTCAGCACAGATACGCAGTATTTT. Translated: CASSLSTDTQYF.

V is TRBV6-1 and J is TRBJ2-1; 10 nucleotides match TRBD2. This CDR3 region has 14 residues. CDR1 and CDR2 (germline): MNHNS, SASEGT. After removal of 6 bases from V and 5 bases from J, the junction contained 4 bases not matched to a gene. The CDR3 DNA sequence: TGTGCCAGCAGGAGCGGGGGGGCCGACAATGAGCAGTTCTTC. Its translation: CASRSGGADNEQFF.

CDR3 region: CASSPRGKADTGELFF. The DNA of the CDR3 is TGTGCCAGCAGCCCCCGGGGTAAGGCGGATACCGGGGAGCTGTTTTTT. The gene calls are TRBV5-4 and TRBJ2-2; perhaps TRBD2 as D (5 bases). Germline assignment: CDR1 SGHNT and CDR2 YYREEE (reference sequence). Trimming cost V 4 bases and J 5 bases, with 18 bases left between them. CDR3 size: 16 residues. Full variable domain (outside the CDR3, taken from reference TRBV5-4 and TRBJ2-2): ETGVTQSPTHLIKTRGQQVTLRCSSQSGHNTVSWYQQALGQGPQFIFQYYREEENGRGNFPPRFSGLQFPNYSSELNVNALELDDSALYLCASSPRGKADTGELFFGEGSRLTVL.

The V call is TRBV27, the J call TRBJ1-4, with a possible D match to TRBD1 (5 bases). The germline V gene has CDR1 MNHEY and CDR2 SMNVEV (reference sequence). The CDR3 extends over 15 amino acids. V dropped 0 bases and J dropped 8 bases, with 13 bases sitting between them. CDR3 coding DNA: TGTGCCAGCAGTTTATCAGGCAGGGCGGGGGAAAAACTGTTTTTT. The encoded protein is CASSLSGRAGEKLFF.

This clone occurred a few times. The CDR3 nucleotides are TGTGCCTGGAGTGTACAAGGCTACGAGCAGTACTTC. Translated: CAWSVQGYEQYF. The chain couples TRBV30 to TRBJ2-7; unclear D gene. Germline V gene data show CDR1 as GTSNPN and CDR2 as SVGIG (reference sequence). V was clipped by 0 bases and J by 3 bases, with 6 bases between them. The CDR3 length is 12 residues. Variable domain in full (rest from reference TRBV30 and TRBJ2-7): SQTIHQWPATLVQPVGSPLSLECTVEGTSNPNLYWYRQAAGRGLQLLFYSVGIGQISSEVPQNLSASRPQDRQFILSSKKLLLSDSGFYLCAWSVQGYEQYFGPGTRLTVT.

In its sample, this clone was seen a few times. The rearrangement uses TRBV7-8 and TRBJ2-7; D is possibly TRBD1 or TRBD2 (6 bases each). CDR3 length equals 14 residues. V dropped 3 bases and J dropped 1 base, with 10 bases sitting between them. Germline loops: CDR1 SGHVS, CDR2 FQNEAQ. CDR3 amino acids: CASSLRGHSYEQYF. CDR3 coding DNA: TGTGCCAGCAGCTTGCGGGGACATTCCTACGAGCAGTACTTC.

This clone was detected only a few times. The chain combines TRBV5-6 with TRBJ1-5; unclear D gene. Germline-derived CDR1 and CDR2 are SGHDT and YYEEEE. This CDR3 spans 15 amino acids. Trimming took 2 bases from V and 2 from J, leaving 11 bases between them. DNA for the CDR3: TGTGCCAGCAGCTTCGGAGGCGGTGGCAATCAGCCCCAGCATTTT. Encoded protein: CASSFGGGGNQPQHF.

This clone was recorded only once. CDR3 in amino acids: CASSSRTSGTDTQYF. CDR3 sequence (DNA): TGTGCCAGCAGCTCCCGGACTAGCGGCACAGATACGCAGTATTTT. J is TRBJ2-3 and V is TRBV7-3; 9 nucleotides match TRBD2. The CDR3 runs 15 residues. Germline assignment: CDR1 SGHTA and CDR2 FQGTGA. Trimming cost V 4 bases and J 1 base; bases outside gene matches: 3.

In its sample, this clone was seen a few times. The chain links TRBV6-1 to TRBJ2-5; D remains unclear. CDR1 and CDR2 from the germline V gene are MNHNS and SASEGT. This CDR3 region has 12 residues. The V gene lost 6 bases and the J gene lost 9 bases, with 14 bases spanning the gap. CDR3 protein: CASSGRHMAQYF. DNA of the CDR3: TGTGCCAGCAGCGGGCGGCACATGGCCCAGTACTTC.

The chain joins TRBV18 to TRBJ1-4; unclear D gene. The ends were cut back, 2 bases at V and 4 bases at J, with 5 bases in the middle. This CDR3 is 13 amino acids long. The germline V gene encodes CDR1 KGHSH and CDR2 LQKENI. The CDR3 region is CASSPGVNEKLFF. CDR3 DNA sequence: TGTGCCAGCTCACCAGGGGTTAATGAAAAACTGTTTTTT. The full variable domain, rest sourced from reference TRBV18 and TRBJ1-4, is NAGVMQNPRHLVRRRGQEARLRCSPMKGHSHVYWYRQLPEEGLKFMVYLQKENIIDESGMPKERFSAEFPKEGPSILRIQQVVRGDSAAYFCASSPGVNEKLFFGSGTQLSVL.

This clone is hyperexpanded. This chain joins TRBV7-8 and TRBJ1-4, with no clear D. Trimming cost V 5 bases and J 14 bases, with 12 bases left between them. CDR1 and CDR2 (germline): SGHVS, FQNEAQ. This CDR3 contains 11 residues. The CDR3 DNA sequence: TGTGCCAGCAGCCTCGCGGGAAGGCTGTTTTTT. It encodes CASSLAGRLFF.

This clone was recorded a few times. The gene calls are TRBV30 and TRBJ2-7; D unclear. This CDR3 comprises 11 residues. Germline V CDR1 and CDR2: GTSNPN, SVGIG (reference sequence). V was shortened by 2 bases and J by 2 bases, with 4 bases between the two germline ends. CDR3 sequence (DNA): TGTGCCTGGAGTTCAACCTACGAGCAGTACTTC. Protein product: CAWSSTYEQYF.

This clone was seen only once. The CDR3 reads CASSLRGAGELFF. The CDR3 bases are TGTGCCAGCAGCTTACGTGGGGCCGGGGAGCTGTTTTTT. The chain recombines TRBV13 with TRBJ2-2; no clear D gene. Germline CDR1 is PRHDT and CDR2 is FYEKMQ (reference sequence). This CDR3 spans 13 amino acids. The ends were cut back, 2 bases at V and 6 bases at J, with 7 bases in the middle.

This clone was picked up one time. This chain uses TRBV4-1 with TRBJ2-5; 7 bases are shared with TRBD1. This CDR3 is built from 15 residues. V shed 3 bases and J 2 bases; nucleotides not matched to a gene: 6. The germline V gene encodes CDR1 MGHRA and CDR2 YSYEKL. The DNA of the CDR3 is TGCGCCAGCAGCCAGCCGGGACAGCGACAAGAGACCCAGTACTTC. The encoded protein is CASSQPGQRQETQYF.

This chain uses TRBV5-6 with TRBJ2-2; 8 bases map to TRBD1. Germline CDR1 is SGHDT and CDR2 is YYEEEE. The CDR3 consists of 17 residues. V trimming: 4 bases; J trimming: 7 bases; junction bases outside the gene matches: 15. Here the CDR3 reads CASSQDRGVLWVGELFF. The CDR3 DNA is TGTGCCAGCAGCCAAGACAGGGGAGTTCTTTGGGTCGGGGAGCTGTTTTTT.

This clone has a count of ten or more. The chain joins TRBV4-3 to TRBJ2-7; D unclear. V lost 0 bases to trimming and J lost 0 bases, with 9 bases between them. Germline V gene data show CDR1 as LGHNA and CDR2 as YSLEER. The length of the CDR3 is 15 residues. CDR3 sequence: CASSQDKTSSYEQYF. The CDR3, as DNA: TGCGCCAGCAGCCAAGATAAGACAAGCTCCTACGAGCAGTACTTC.

This chain links TRBV5-4 with TRBJ2-7; 10 positions agree with TRBD2. This CDR3 has 15 residues. CDR1 is SGHNT and CDR2 is YYREEE in the germline V gene (reference sequence). The trim removed 0 bases at V and 5 bases at J, leaving 5 bases unmatched. DNA for the CDR3: TGTGCCAGCAGCTTGGTGCTAGCGGGGGCCAACGAGCAGTACTTC. This sequence encodes CASSLVLAGANEQYF.